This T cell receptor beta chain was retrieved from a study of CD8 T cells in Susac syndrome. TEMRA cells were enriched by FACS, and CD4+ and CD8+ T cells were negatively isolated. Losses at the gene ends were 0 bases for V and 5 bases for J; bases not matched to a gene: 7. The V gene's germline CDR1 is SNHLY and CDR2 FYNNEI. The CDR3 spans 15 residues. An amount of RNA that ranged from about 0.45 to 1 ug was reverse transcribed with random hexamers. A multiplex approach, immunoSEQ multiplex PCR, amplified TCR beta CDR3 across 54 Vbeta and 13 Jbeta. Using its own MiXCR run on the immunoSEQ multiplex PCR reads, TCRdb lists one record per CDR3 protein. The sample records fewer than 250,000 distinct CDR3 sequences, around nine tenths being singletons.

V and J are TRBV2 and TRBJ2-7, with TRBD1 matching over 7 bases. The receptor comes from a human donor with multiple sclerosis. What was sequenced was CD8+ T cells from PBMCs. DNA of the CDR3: TGTGCCAGCAGTGAAGCCCTGACAGGGATCGACGAGCAGTACTTC. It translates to CASSEALTGIDEQYF.